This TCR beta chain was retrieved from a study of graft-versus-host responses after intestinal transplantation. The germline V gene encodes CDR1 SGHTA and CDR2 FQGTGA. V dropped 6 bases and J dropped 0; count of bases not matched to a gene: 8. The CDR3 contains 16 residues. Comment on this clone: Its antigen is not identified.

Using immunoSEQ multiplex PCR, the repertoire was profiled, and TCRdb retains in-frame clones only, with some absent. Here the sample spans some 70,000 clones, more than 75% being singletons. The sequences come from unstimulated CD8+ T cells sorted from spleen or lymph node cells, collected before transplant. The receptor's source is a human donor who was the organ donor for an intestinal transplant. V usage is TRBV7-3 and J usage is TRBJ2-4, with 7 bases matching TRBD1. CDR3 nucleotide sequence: TGTGCCAGCAGGAACCCAAGGGGGCTAGCCAAAAACATTCAGTACTTC. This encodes CASRNPRGLAKNIQYF. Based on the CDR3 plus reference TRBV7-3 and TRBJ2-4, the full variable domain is GAGVSQTPSNKVTEKGKYVELRCDPISGHTALYWYRQSLGQGPEFLIYFQGTGAADDSGLPNDRFFAVRPEGSVSTLKIQRTERGDSAVYLCASRNPRGLAKNIQYFGAGTRLSVL.